The subject of this entry is one TCR beta chain. Antigen: not known. At survey level, the immunoSEQ assay was run in its v3.0 version. Only in-frame clones appear in the TCRdb table, and some are missing; sequencing was by immunoSEQ multiplex PCR. The sample includes 9,500 to 11,000 clones, around 84% seen only once; the top ten take 20% to 25%. This entry belongs to a study of long-term antiretroviral therapy in people with HIV. Germline values: CDR1 SGHKS, CDR2 YYEKEE (reference sequence). CDR3 length: 15 amino acids. J gave up 0 bases and V 2 bases, and 5 bases lay outside the gene matches. Study-wide results and caveats: Controls showed broader CDR3 length ranges than did the HIV repertoires.

The chain uses TRBV5-5 and TRBJ2-7, with 7 bases aligning to TRBD1. The sequence was obtained from a man aged 50 to 60 with HIV. The starting material was unsorted PBMCs, obtained 7 to 7.5 years after starting antiretroviral therapy. The CDR3 DNA is TGTGCCAGCAGCTTTGCAGGGGGTGACTCCTACGAGCAGTACTTC. It translates to CASSFAGGDSYEQYF.